One and the same sample provided the 17 T cell receptor beta chains below, sequenced in a study of cytomegalovirus exposure and HLA in healthy donors. The protocol was immunoSEQ multiplex PCR, while the TCRdb copy is restricted to in-frame clones and leaves out a portion. Of approximately 58,000 clones listed, about 94% were seen once; the top ten hold under 2.5%. The sample was PBMCs. These receptor sequences come from a man aged 18 to 29 in good health and CMV-seronegative.

This clone was picked up a small number of times. The rearrangement joins TRBV27 to TRBJ2-1; maybe TRBD2 (5 bases). This CDR3 has 18 residues. Germline assignment: CDR1 MNHEY and CDR2 SMNVEV (reference sequence). The V end was cut by 0 bases, the J end by 4 bases, with 19 bases between. CDR3 sequence (DNA): TGTGCCAGCAGTTTATCGAAGTTAGAGGCTCGGGGATACAATGAGCAGTTCTTC. Amino acids: CASSLSKLEARGYNEQFF.

The chain joins TRBV28 to TRBJ2-7; D might be TRBD2 (5 bases). The germline CDR1 and CDR2 sequences are MDHEN and SYDVKM. Trimming shortened V by 0 bases and J by 7 bases, and 10 bases separated the two germline ends. CDR3 length equals 13 residues. As DNA, the CDR3 is TGTGCCAGCAGTTTATGGTCCGGGGAAGAGCAGTACTTC. It specifies CASSLWSGEEQYF.

V gene TRBV28 combines with J gene TRBJ2-7; 10 bases are shared with TRBD2. Germline CDR1 MDHEN, CDR2 SYDVKM. The CDR3 sequence is 16 residues long. Trimming at V came to 7 bases and at J to 4 bases, leaving 13 bases not matched to a gene. As DNA, the CDR3 is TGTGCCAGCAAGTGGGCTAGCGGGGGTTCTGGGTACGAGCAGTACTTC. Its translation: CASKWASGGSGYEQYF.

V and J are TRBV2 and TRBJ1-5, with 9 bases aligning to TRBD1. The V gene end was trimmed by 6 bases and the J gene end by 2 bases; junction bases not matched to a gene: 8. The CDR3 covers 16 residues. Germline CDR1 SNHLY, CDR2 FYNNEI. The CDR3 region has the DNA TGTGCCAGCAGGATGGGACAGGGATCGGGCAATCAGCCCCAGCATTTT. Translation: CASRMGQGSGNQPQHF.

The J gene is TRBJ1-2, the V gene TRBV18, with no clear D. The CDR3 is made up of 15 amino acids. Germline V gene sequence: CDR1 KGHSH, CDR2 LQKENI. V shed 3 bases and J shed 8 bases, with 19 bases lying between them. CDR3 residues: CASSPLPGGEMGYTF. Written as DNA, the CDR3 is TGTGCCAGCTCACCGTTACCAGGAGGAGAGATGGGCTACACCTTC.

The rearrangement links TRBV29-1 to TRBJ2-1, with 10 bases aligning to TRBD2. Per germline, CDR1 SQVTM and CDR2 ANQGSEA. The trim removed 7 bases at V and 7 bases at J, leaving 4 bases unmatched. This CDR3 comprises 12 residues. In DNA form, the CDR3 reads TGCAGCGGGGGACTAGCGACAAATGAGCAGTTCTTC. Encoded protein: CSGGLATNEQFF.

The rearrangement links TRBV7-2 to TRBJ2-6; D unclear. CDR3 length: 13 amino acids. Trimming shortened V by 4 bases and J by 5 bases, and 6 bases separated the two germline ends. The germline CDR1 and CDR2 sequences are SGHTA and FQGNSA. CDR3 loop: CASSSDRANVLTF. The CDR3 DNA reads as TGTGCCAGCAGCTCAGACAGGGCCAACGTCCTGACTTTC.

The rearrangement links TRBV10-1 to TRBJ2-5; 12 nucleotides agree with TRBD2. Germline V gene lookup returns CDR1 WNHNN and CDR2 SYGVQD (reference sequence). The CDR3 sequence is 14 residues long. Trimming at V came to 5 bases and at J to 4 bases, leaving 2 bases not matched to a gene. For the CDR3, the DNA is TGCGCCAGCAGTCCACTAGCGGGAGGAGAGACCCAGTACTTC. Residues: CASSPLAGGETQYF.

The chain uses TRBV28 and TRBJ2-7; perhaps TRBD1 as D (6 bases). V lost 6 bases to trimming and J lost 3 bases, with 18 bases between them. The CDR3 is 15 residues long. Per germline, CDR1 MDHEN and CDR2 SYDVKM. The CDR3 spells CASSPGQGGDYEQYF. CDR3 DNA: TGTGCCAGCAGCCCGGGACAAGGGGGAGACTACGAGCAGTACTTC.

The CDR3 DNA sequence: TGTGCCAGCAGACCGCCTGTGACAGGGGGCGAGCAGTACTTC. It codes for CASRPPVTGGEQYF. This chain links TRBV28 with TRBJ2-7; 9 nucleotides align to TRBD1. This CDR3 spans 14 amino acids. Germline-derived CDR1 and CDR2 are MDHEN and SYDVKM. The junction had 9 bases not matched to a gene; V was cut back by 6 bases and J by 6 bases.

V usage is TRBV2 and J usage is TRBJ2-1; 12 bases line up with TRBD2. Trimming at V came to 6 bases and at J to 3 bases, leaving 3 bases not matched to a gene. Looked up from germline, CDR1 is SNHLY and CDR2 is FYNNEI. The CDR3 has 15 amino acids. CDR3: CASRRTSGIYNEQFF. The CDR3 DNA follows: TGTGCCAGCAGGAGGACTAGCGGGATCTACAATGAGCAGTTCTTC.

CDR3: CSAYRDYEQYF. CDR3 in DNA: TGCAGTGCTTACAGGGACTACGAGCAGTACTTC. J is TRBJ2-5 and V is TRBV20-1; TRBD1 might be the D (6 bases). The closer fit of TRBJ2-7 to the DNA end suggests the J call may be wrong. Germline CDR1 DFQATT, CDR2 SNEGSKA (reference sequence). The CDR3 extends over 11 amino acids.

This clone appeared a single time. This rearrangement joins TRBV9 to TRBJ2-1, with a possible D match to TRBD2 (6 bases). Trimming pared 0 bases from V and 2 bases from J, leaving 9 bases between. The CDR3 covers 15 residues. Germline CDR1 is SGDLS and CDR2 is YYNGEE. The CDR3 region is CASSVGLGTYNEQFF. The CDR3 nucleotides are TGTGCCAGCAGCGTAGGACTAGGGACCTACAATGAGCAGTTCTTC.

The chain has TRBV11-2 and TRBJ1-1, with 12 positions matching TRBD1. After removal of 4 bases from V and 3 bases from J, the junction contained 6 bases not matched to a gene. The CDR3 extends over 16 amino acids. CDR1 and CDR2 from the germline V gene are SGHAT and FQNNGV. The CDR3 nucleotides read TGTGCCAGCAGCTACGGGACAGGGGGCTACCACACTGAAGCTTTCTTT. Amino acids: CASSYGTGGYHTEAFF.

This rearrangement joins TRBV6-5 to TRBJ1-1; 7 bases agree with TRBD1. There are 13 residues in the CDR3. V shed 7 bases and J 4 bases; nucleotides not matched to a gene: 6. The germline gives CDR1 MNHEY, CDR2 SVGAGI. CDR3 DNA: TGTGCCAGCAAAACAGGGGTGGGCACTGAAGCTTTCTTT. Encoded protein: CASKTGVGTEAFF.

This clone was observed once. The chain carries TRBV12-5 and TRBJ2-1, with a possible D match to TRBD2 (5 bases). This CDR3 contains 13 residues. The germline gives CDR1 LGHNT, CDR2 FRNRAP. V was shortened by 3 bases and J by 6 bases, with 9 bases between the two germline ends. The DNA of the CDR3 is TGTGCTAGTGGTTTCTTAGCGTCCAATGAGCAGTTCTTC. Its protein is CASGFLASNEQFF. Full variable domain (rest looked up from reference TRBV12-5 and TRBJ2-1): DARVTQTPRHKVTEMGQEVTMRCQPILGHNTVFWYRQTMMQGLELLAYFRNRAPLDDSGMPKDRFSAEMPDATLATLKIQPSEPRDSAVYFCASGFLASNEQFFGPGTRLTVL.

This clone was seen once. The gene calls are TRBV5-1 and TRBJ2-7; TRBD1 might be the D (6 bases). The CDR3 consists of 15 residues. Per the germline V gene, CDR1 is SGHRS and CDR2 is YFSETQ. The germline V and J ends were trimmed by 3 bases and 0 bases, with 13 bases remaining between them. CDR3 loop: CASSSRDTDSYEQYF. The DNA of the CDR3 is TGCGCCAGCAGCTCCCGGGACACAGACTCCTACGAGCAGTACTTC.